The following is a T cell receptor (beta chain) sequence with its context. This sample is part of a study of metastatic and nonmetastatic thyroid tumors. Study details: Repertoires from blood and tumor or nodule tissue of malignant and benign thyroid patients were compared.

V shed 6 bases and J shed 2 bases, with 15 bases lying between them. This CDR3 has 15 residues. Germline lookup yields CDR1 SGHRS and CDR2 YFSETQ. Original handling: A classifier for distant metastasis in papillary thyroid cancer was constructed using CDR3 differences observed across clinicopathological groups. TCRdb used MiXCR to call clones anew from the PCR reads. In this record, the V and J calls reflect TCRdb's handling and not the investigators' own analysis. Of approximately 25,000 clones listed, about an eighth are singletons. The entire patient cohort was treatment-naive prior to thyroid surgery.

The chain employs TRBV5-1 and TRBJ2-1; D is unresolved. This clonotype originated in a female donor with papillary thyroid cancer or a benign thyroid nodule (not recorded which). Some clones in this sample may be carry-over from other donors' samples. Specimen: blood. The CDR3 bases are TGCGCCAGCATCTCTCCTGATGGGCCCTACAATGAGCAGTTCTTC. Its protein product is CASISPDGPYNEQFF.